The present T cell receptor beta chain was sequenced within a study of blood T cell repertoires in COVID-19. Study at large: Sites across the United States, Italy and Spain contributed samples from acute and convalescent COVID-19. Nucleic acid was either cDNA or gDNA, and it came from T cells, B-cell-depleted T cells, or PBMCs.

V shed 4 bases, J shed 5 bases, and the junction held 9 bases outside the gene matches. Germline V gene lookup returns CDR1 SGHRS and CDR2 YFSETQ. The CDR3 totals 14 residues. Original handling: Nucleated cell counts were estimated from reference gene primer amplification. Data came from immunoSEQ multiplex PCR; TCRdb stores just in-frame clones and leaves some out. Clone size and V and J calls were adopted from that table, with D and trimming inferred from the DNA. The sample contains about 100,000 clones, around 92% of which appear only once. A single count supports this clone. The sequence came from a man aged 50 or older with active COVID-19. What was sequenced was peripheral blood. This rearrangement joins TRBV5-1 to TRBJ2-7, with 7 nucleotides matching TRBD1. CDR3 DNA sequence: TGCGCCAGCAGCCGCGATAGGGGGCTCGACGAGCAGTACTTC. It encodes CASSRDRGLDEQYF. Combining the CDR3 with reference TRBV5-1 and TRBJ2-7 gives the whole variable domain KAGVTQTPRYLIKTRGQQVTLSCSPISGHRSVSWYQQTPGQGLQFLFEYFSETQRNKGNFPGRFSGRQFSNSRSEMNVSTLELGDSALYLCASSRDRGLDEQYFGPGTRLTVT.